The T cell receptor beta chain described here comes from a study of T-cell reconstitution after alpha-beta-depleted transplantation in children. This CDR3 has 14 residues. Per the germline V gene, CDR1 is SGHRS and CDR2 is YFSETQ. The V end was cut by 0 bases, the J end by 5 bases, with 9 bases between. Unique molecular identifiers were incorporated during preparation of the TCRbeta library. MiXCR, applied by TCRdb to the PCR reads, yields one record per CDR3 protein. Of roughly 500,000 distinct CDR3 sequences listed, less than 35% are singletons. This TCR derives from a human donor who donated a stem cell graft to a child with aplastic anemia. The source material was PBMCs from the stem cell graft donor, sampled from the stem cell graft. V and J are TRBV5-1 and TRBJ2-1, with D tentatively TRBD1 (6 bases). CDR3 nucleotides: TGCGCCAGCAGCTTGGACCGACAGGACAATGAGCAGTTCTTC. This translates into CASSLDRQDNEQFF.